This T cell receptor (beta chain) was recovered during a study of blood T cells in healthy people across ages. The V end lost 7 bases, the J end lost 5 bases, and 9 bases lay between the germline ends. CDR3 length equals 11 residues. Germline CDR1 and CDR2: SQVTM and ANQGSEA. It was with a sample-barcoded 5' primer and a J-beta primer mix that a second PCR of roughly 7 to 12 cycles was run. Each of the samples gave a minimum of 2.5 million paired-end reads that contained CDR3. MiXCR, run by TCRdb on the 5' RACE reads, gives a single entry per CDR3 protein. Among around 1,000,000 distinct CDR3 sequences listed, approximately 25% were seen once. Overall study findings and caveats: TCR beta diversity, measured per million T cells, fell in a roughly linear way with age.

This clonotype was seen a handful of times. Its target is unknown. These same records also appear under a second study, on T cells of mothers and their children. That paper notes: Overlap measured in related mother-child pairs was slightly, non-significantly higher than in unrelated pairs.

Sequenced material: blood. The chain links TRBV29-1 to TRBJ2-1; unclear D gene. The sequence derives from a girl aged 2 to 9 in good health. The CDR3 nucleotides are TGCAGCGGCTCCGACAACAATGAGCAGTTCTTC. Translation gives CSGSDNNEQFF.